This T cell receptor (beta chain) was sequenced during a study of blood T cell repertoires in COVID-19. With 3 bases clipped from V and 4 bases from J, the junction kept 8 bases outside the gene matches. Germline CDR1 is MGHDK and CDR2 is SYGVNS. The CDR3 sequence is 16 residues long. Assay: immunoSEQ multiplex PCR; the TCRdb copy retains only in-frame clones and omits some. The sample records a few hundred thousand clones, about 85% being singletons. This TCR was recovered from a woman aged 60-70 years who had recovered from COVID-19. V and J are TRBV25-1 and TRBJ2-1; 8 nucleotides match TRBD2. The sequenced material came from PBMCs or T cells enriched from blood (not recorded which). The DNA of the CDR3 is TGTGCCAGCAGTGAGGTAGCGGGGAGAATTTACAATGAGCAGTTCTTC. Amino acid sequence: CASSEVAGRIYNEQFF.